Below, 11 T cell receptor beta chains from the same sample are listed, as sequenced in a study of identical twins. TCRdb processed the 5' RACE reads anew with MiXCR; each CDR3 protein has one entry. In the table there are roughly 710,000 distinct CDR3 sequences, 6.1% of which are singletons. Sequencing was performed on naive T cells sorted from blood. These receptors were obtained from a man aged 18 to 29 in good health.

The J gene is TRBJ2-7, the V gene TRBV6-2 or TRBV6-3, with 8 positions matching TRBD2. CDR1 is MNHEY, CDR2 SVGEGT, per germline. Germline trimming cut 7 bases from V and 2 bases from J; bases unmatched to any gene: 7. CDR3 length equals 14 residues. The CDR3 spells CASTLTSEAYEQYF. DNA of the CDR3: TGTGCCAGCACCCTGACTAGCGAGGCCTACGAGCAGTACTTC.

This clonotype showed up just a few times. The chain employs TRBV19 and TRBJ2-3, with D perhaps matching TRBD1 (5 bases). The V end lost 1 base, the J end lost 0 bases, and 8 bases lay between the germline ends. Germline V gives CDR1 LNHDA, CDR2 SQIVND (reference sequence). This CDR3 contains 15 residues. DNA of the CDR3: TGTGCCAGTAGTATAGTTAGGGGTAGCACAGATACGCAGTATTTT. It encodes CASSIVRGSTDTQYF.

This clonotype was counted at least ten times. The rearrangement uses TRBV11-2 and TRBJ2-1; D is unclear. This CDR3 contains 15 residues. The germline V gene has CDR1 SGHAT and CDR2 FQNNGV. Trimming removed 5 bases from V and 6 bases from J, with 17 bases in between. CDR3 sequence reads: CASSPPPDVFNEQFF. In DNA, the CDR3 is TGTGCCAGCAGCCCTCCCCCCGACGTGTTCAATGAGCAGTTCTTC.

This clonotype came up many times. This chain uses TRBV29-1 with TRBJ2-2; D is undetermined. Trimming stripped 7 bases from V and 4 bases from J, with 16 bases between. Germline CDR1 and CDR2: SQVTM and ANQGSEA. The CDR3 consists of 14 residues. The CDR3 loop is CSAKGKWGTGELFF. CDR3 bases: TGCAGCGCCAAGGGAAAGTGGGGCACCGGGGAGCTGTTTTTT.

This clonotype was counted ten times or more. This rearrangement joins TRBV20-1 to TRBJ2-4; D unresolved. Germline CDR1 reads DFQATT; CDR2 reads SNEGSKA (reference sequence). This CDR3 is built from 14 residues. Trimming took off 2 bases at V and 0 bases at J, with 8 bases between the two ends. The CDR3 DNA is TGCAGTGCTAGATCTGGATCAGCCAAAAACATTCAGTACTTC. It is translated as CSARSGSAKNIQYF.

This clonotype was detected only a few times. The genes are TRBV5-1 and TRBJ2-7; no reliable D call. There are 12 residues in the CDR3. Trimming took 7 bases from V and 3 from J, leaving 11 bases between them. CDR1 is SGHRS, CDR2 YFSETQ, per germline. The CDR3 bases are TGCGCCAGCGGGATTAGTAGCTACGAGCAGTACTTC. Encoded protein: CASGISSYEQYF. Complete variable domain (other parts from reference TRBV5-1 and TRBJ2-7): KAGVTQTPRYLIKTRGQQVTLSCSPISGHRSVSWYQQTPGQGLQFLFEYFSETQRNKGNFPGRFSGRQFSNSRSEMNVSTLELGDSALYLCASGISSYEQYFGPGTRLTVT.

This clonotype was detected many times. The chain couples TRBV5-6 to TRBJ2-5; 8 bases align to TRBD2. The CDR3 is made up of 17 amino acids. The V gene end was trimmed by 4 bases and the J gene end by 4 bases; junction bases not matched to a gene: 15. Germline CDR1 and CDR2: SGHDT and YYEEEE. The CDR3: CASSLSLGLGGGETQYF. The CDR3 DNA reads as TGTGCCAGCAGCCTTTCGCTGGGACTAGGGGGGGGAGAGACCCAGTACTTC.

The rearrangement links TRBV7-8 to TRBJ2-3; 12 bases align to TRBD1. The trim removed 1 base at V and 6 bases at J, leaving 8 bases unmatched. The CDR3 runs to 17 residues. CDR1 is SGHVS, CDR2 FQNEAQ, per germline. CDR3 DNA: TGTGCCAGCAGCTTAGACCGCGGGACAGGGGGCGCGGATACGCAGTATTTT. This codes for CASSLDRGTGGADTQYF.

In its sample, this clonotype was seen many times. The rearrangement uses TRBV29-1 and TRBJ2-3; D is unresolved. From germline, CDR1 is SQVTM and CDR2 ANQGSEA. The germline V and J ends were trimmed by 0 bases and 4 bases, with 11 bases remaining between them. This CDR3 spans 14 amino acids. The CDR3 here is CSVEDPQRPDTQYF. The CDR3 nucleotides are TGCAGCGTTGAAGATCCGCAGCGTCCAGATACGCAGTATTTT.

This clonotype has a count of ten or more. The CDR3 DNA sequence: TGTGCCAGCAGCTTAGAGGACTATTCCACAGATACGCAGTATTTT. This encodes CASSLEDYSTDTQYF. This sequence joins TRBV7-6 and TRBJ2-3; D perhaps matches TRBD2 (6 bases). The CDR3 runs 15 residues. Per the germline V gene, CDR1 is SGHVS and CDR2 is FNYEAQ. V was clipped by 1 base and J by 2 bases, with 10 bases between them.

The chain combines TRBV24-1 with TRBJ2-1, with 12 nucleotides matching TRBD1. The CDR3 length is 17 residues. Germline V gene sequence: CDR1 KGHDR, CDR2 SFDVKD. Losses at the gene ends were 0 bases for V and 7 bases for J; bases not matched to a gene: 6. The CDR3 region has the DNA TGTGCCACCAGTGATTTGAGGGACAGGGGGCCAAGAAATGAGCAGTTCTTC. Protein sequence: CATSDLRDRGPRNEQFF.